Described below is a single TCR beta chain sequence and its context. Germline-derived CDR1 and CDR2 are SNHLY and FYNNEI. The CDR3 consists of 15 residues. V was clipped by 6 bases and J by 5 bases; unmatched bases: 7. These data are taken from a study of blood T cell repertoires in COVID-19. Study in general: Donors in the United States, Italy and Spain gave samples during acute or convalescent COVID-19.

Per the study methods: Amplification with reference gene primers provided the estimates of nucleated cell counts. Using immunoSEQ multiplex PCR, the repertoire was profiled, and TCRdb retains in-frame clones only, with some absent. That table supplies the V and J calls and clone size; D and trimming were determined from the DNA. The profile shows approximately 360,000 clones, around 86% of them singletons. Everyone who took part was 18 to 89 years old, and they came from some 23 US areas. The chain uses TRBV2 and TRBJ1-6; TRBD1 aligns across 7 bases. This sequence was found in a woman aged 45-65 years who had recovered from COVID-19. The source material was PBMCs or T cells enriched from blood (not recorded which). The CDR3, as DNA: TGTGCCAGCAGCCCGAACAGGGGTGATAATTCACCCCTCCACTTT. It encodes CASSPNRGDNSPLHF.